This entry features one TCR beta chain sequence. Its specificity is not known. The data were obtained in a study of blood T cells in healthy people across ages. General study results and limits: Researchers said unsorted PBMCs prevented a conclusive naive versus antigen-experienced comparison. The donors' CMV status was not determined, possibly confounding changes in expanded clonotypes.

The CDR3 extends over 14 amino acids. Trimming at V came to 7 bases and at J to 1 base, leaving 7 bases not matched to a gene. CDR1 is SQVTM, CDR2 ANQGSEA, per germline. PCR was performed a second time for about 6 to 12 cycles using a sample-barcoded 5' primer and a J-beta primer mix. A template-switch adaptor with 12 random nucleotides tagged each cDNA molecule. TCRdb independently ran MiXCR on the 5' RACE reads; one entry per CDR3 protein. Here the sample spans 650,000 to 800,000 distinct CDR3 sequences, about 50% being singletons. Material for sequencing was blood. The genes are TRBV29-1 and TRBJ1-1; TRBD1 matches at 9 bases. The TCR was taken from a woman over 75 in good health. For the CDR3, the DNA is TGCAGCGCGGACAGGGGTCCTAAGAACACTGAAGCTTTCTTT. Its translation is CSADRGPKNTEAFF.